A selection of T cell receptor beta chains follows, all from one sample in a study of graft-versus-host responses after intestinal transplantation. No antigens are known for them. The assay was immunoSEQ multiplex PCR, and TCRdb's table has in-frame clones only and misses some. The sample contains around 71,000 clones, 94% of which appear only once. The sequencing here drew on unstimulated CD8+ T cells sorted from spleen or lymph node cells, taken before intestinal transplant. These TCRs come from a human donor who received an intestinal transplant. Each CDR3 is given with its conserved first and last residue. Each record gives: CDR3 length, J gene, clone size, V gene, D gene, CDR3 protein, CDR3 DNA. A D gene is named only where the DNA matches it firmly. Clone size is stated in some rows and not others, as once, few, many or a class when expanded.

len: 19; j_gene: TRBJ2-4; abundance: NA; v_gene: TRBV2; d_gene: TRBD2; CDR3aa: CASSSPGLAELLAKNIQYF; CDR3nt: TGTGCCAGCAGTTCCCCGGGACTAGCAGAATTACTAGCCAAAAACATTCAGTACTTC
len: 13; j_gene: TRBJ2-7; abundance: NA; v_gene: TRBV5-1; d_gene: NA; CDR3aa: CASSLDDSEEQYF; CDR3nt: TGCGCCAGCAGCTTGGACGATTCGGAGGAGCAGTACTTC
len: 15; j_gene: TRBJ2-1; abundance: NA; v_gene: TRBV5-4; d_gene: TRBD2; CDR3aa: CASSLVLAGEGEQFF; CDR3nt: TGTGCCAGCAGCTTGGTTCTAGCGGGAGAGGGAGAGCAGTTCTTC
len: 15; j_gene: TRBJ2-5; abundance: NA; v_gene: TRBV29-1; d_gene: TRBD1; CDR3aa: CSVDKISGGEATQYF; CDR3nt: TGCAGCGTTGACAAAATCTCAGGGGGAGAAGCGACCCAGTACTTC
len: 14; j_gene: TRBJ2-5; abundance: once; v_gene: TRBV6-5; d_gene: TRBD1; CDR3aa: CASSYEGAQETQYF; CDR3nt: TGTGCCAGCAGTTACGAGGGGGCCCAAGAGACCCAGTACTTC
len: 15; j_gene: TRBJ2-7; abundance: NA; v_gene: TRBV10-1; d_gene: NA; CDR3aa: CASSESIGPVYEQYF; CDR3nt: TGCGCCAGCAGTGAGTCTATCGGGCCGGTCTACGAGCAGTACTTC
len: 14; j_gene: TRBJ2-1; abundance: NA; v_gene: TRBV6-5; d_gene: NA; CDR3aa: CASSWVAGDNEQFF; CDR3nt: TGTGCCAGCAGTTGGGTAGCTGGGGACAATGAGCAGTTCTTC
len: 16; j_gene: TRBJ2-1; abundance: NA; v_gene: TRBV2; d_gene: TRBD2; CDR3aa: CASSFPTSGKGYEQFF; CDR3nt: TGTGCCAGCAGTTTCCCTACTAGCGGGAAGGGCTATGAGCAGTTCTTC
len: 14; j_gene: TRBJ2-5; abundance: NA; v_gene: TRBV4-1; d_gene: TRBD1; CDR3aa: CASSQGQPQETQYF; CDR3nt: TGCGCCAGCAGCCAGGGACAGCCGCAAGAGACCCAGTACTTC
len: 14; j_gene: TRBJ1-2; abundance: NA; v_gene: TRBV6-6; d_gene: NA; CDR3aa: CASRQTPRNYGYTF; CDR3nt: TGTGCCAGCAGACAGACCCCGCGTAACTATGGCTACACCTTC
len: 12; j_gene: TRBJ2-7; abundance: NA; v_gene: TRBV12-5; d_gene: NA; CDR3aa: CASDEGNYEQYF; CDR3nt: TGTGCTAGTGATGAGGGGAACTACGAGCAGTACTTC
len: 13; j_gene: TRBJ1-2; abundance: NA; v_gene: TRBV1; d_gene: NA; CDR3aa: CTSSQERGGGYTF; CDR3nt: TGCACCAGCAGCCAAGAGCGAGGAGGTGGCTACACCTTC
len: 18; j_gene: TRBJ2-3; abundance: NA; v_gene: TRBV5-1; d_gene: TRBD2; CDR3aa: CASSLEGLPGLASDTQYF; CDR3nt: TGCGCCAGCAGCTTGGAAGGCCTACCGGGACTAGCTTCGGATACGCAGTATTTT
len: 13; j_gene: TRBJ1-1; abundance: NA; v_gene: TRBV6-6; d_gene: NA; CDR3aa: CASTSTANTEAFF; CDR3nt: TGTGCCAGCACGTCGACAGCAAACACTGAAGCTTTCTTT
len: 15; j_gene: TRBJ2-5; abundance: NA; v_gene: TRBV11-2; d_gene: TRBD1; CDR3aa: CASSLSGTDQETQYF; CDR3nt: TGTGCCAGCAGCTTGAGTGGGACAGATCAAGAGACCCAGTACTTC
len: 13; j_gene: TRBJ2-5; abundance: NA; v_gene: TRBV9; d_gene: NA; CDR3aa: CASSEGVQETQYF; CDR3nt: TGTGCCAGCAGCGAAGGGGTCCAAGAGACCCAGTACTTC
len: 14; j_gene: TRBJ2-5; abundance: NA; v_gene: TRBV7-8; d_gene: NA; CDR3aa: CASSLTGLKETQYF; CDR3nt: TGTGCCAGCAGCTTAACGGGACTTAAAGAGACCCAGTACTTC
len: 15; j_gene: TRBJ2-5; abundance: NA; v_gene: TRBV7-8; d_gene: TRBD1; CDR3aa: CASSTPGTVQETQYF; CDR3nt: TGTGCCAGCAGCACACCCGGGACAGTACAAGAGACCCAGTACTTC
len: 13; j_gene: TRBJ1-2; abundance: NA; v_gene: TRBV27; d_gene: NA; CDR3aa: CASSLVGGDGYTF; CDR3nt: TGTGCCAGCAGCCTGGTTGGAGGGGACGGCTACACCTTC
len: 11; j_gene: TRBJ2-1; abundance: NA; v_gene: TRBV20-1; d_gene: NA; CDR3aa: CSAPASNEQFF; CDR3nt: TGCAGTGCCCCCGCCAGCAATGAGCAGTTCTTC
len: 12; j_gene: TRBJ2-6; abundance: NA; v_gene: TRBV6-1; d_gene: NA; CDR3aa: CALREGANVLTF; CDR3nt: TGTGCCTTGAGGGAAGGGGCCAACGTCCTGACTTTC
len: 15; j_gene: TRBJ1-2; abundance: NA; v_gene: TRBV4-1; d_gene: NA; CDR3aa: CASSQLLRGSYGYTF; CDR3nt: TGCGCCAGCAGCCAACTACTTAGGGGTAGCTATGGCTACACCTTC
len: 15; j_gene: TRBJ2-7; abundance: NA; v_gene: TRBV6-5; d_gene: NA; CDR3aa: CASSPVTVTGGEQYF; CDR3nt: TGTGCCAGCAGCCCTGTAACGGTAACGGGCGGCGAGCAGTACTTC
len: 13; j_gene: TRBJ2-1; abundance: NA; v_gene: TRBV2; d_gene: TRBD1; CDR3aa: CASGQDSYNEQFF; CDR3nt: TGTGCCAGCGGACAGGACTCCTACAATGAGCAGTTCTTC
len: 14; j_gene: TRBJ1-3; abundance: NA; v_gene: TRBV7-9; d_gene: NA; CDR3aa: CASSLGAGGNTIYF; CDR3nt: TGTGCCAGCAGCTTAGGCGCAGGGGGAAACACCATATATTTT
len: 11; j_gene: TRBJ2-1; abundance: once; v_gene: TRBV5-6; d_gene: NA; CDR3aa: CASSGEIEQFF; CDR3nt: TGTGCCAGCAGCGGCGAGATTGAGCAGTTCTTC
len: 15; j_gene: TRBJ2-1; abundance: NA; v_gene: TRBV9; d_gene: NA; CDR3aa: CASSVDGGLGNEQFF; CDR3nt: TGTGCCAGCAGCGTAGATGGGGGGCTGGGGAATGAGCAGTTCTTC
len: 16; j_gene: TRBJ2-7; abundance: NA; v_gene: TRBV19; d_gene: TRBD2; CDR3aa: CASSIWTSSYSYEQYF; CDR3nt: TGTGCCAGTAGTATTTGGACTAGCTCCTATTCCTACGAGCAGTACTTC
len: 11; j_gene: TRBJ1-2; abundance: NA; v_gene: TRBV27; d_gene: NA; CDR3aa: CASSDGYGYTF; CDR3nt: TGTGCCAGCAGTGACGGATATGGCTACACCTTC
len: 17; j_gene: TRBJ2-7; abundance: NA; v_gene: TRBV27; d_gene: NA; CDR3aa: CASSLSSSAGGSYEQYF; CDR3nt: TGTGCCAGCAGTTTATCTTCTAGCGCCGGAGGGTCCTACGAGCAGTACTTC
len: 15; j_gene: TRBJ1-2; abundance: NA; v_gene: TRBV10-3; d_gene: NA; CDR3aa: CAITPTEPRWNGYTF; CDR3nt: TGTGCCATCACCCCGACAGAGCCCCGATGGAATGGCTACACCTTC
len: 15; j_gene: TRBJ1-1; abundance: NA; v_gene: TRBV10-1; d_gene: NA; CDR3aa: CASSEADTTYTEAFF; CDR3nt: TGCGCCAGCAGTGAGGCTGACACCACTTACACTGAAGCTTTCTTT
len: 14; j_gene: TRBJ1-5; abundance: NA; v_gene: TRBV28; d_gene: NA; CDR3aa: CASSFQGGNQPQHF; CDR3nt: TGTGCCAGCAGTTTTCAGGGCGGCAATCAGCCCCAGCATTTT
len: 21; j_gene: TRBJ2-6; abundance: NA; v_gene: TRBV7-8; d_gene: TRBD2; CDR3aa: CASSLEGRASGDYSGANVLTF; CDR3nt: TGTGCCAGCAGCTTAGAGGGTCGGGCTAGCGGGGACTACTCTGGGGCCAACGTCCTGACTTTC
len: 18; j_gene: TRBJ1-6; abundance: once; v_gene: TRBV6-1; d_gene: NA; CDR3aa: CASSDPYSGGSSNSPLHF; CDR3nt: TGTGCCAGCAGTGACCCCTATTCGGGGGGGAGCAGTAATTCACCCCTCCACTTT
len: 11; j_gene: TRBJ2-1; abundance: NA; v_gene: TRBV5-1; d_gene: NA; CDR3aa: CASSSGTEQFF; CDR3nt: TGCGCCAGCAGCTCAGGGACTGAGCAGTTCTTC
len: 13; j_gene: TRBJ1-6; abundance: few; v_gene: TRBV29-1; d_gene: NA; CDR3aa: CSVPGRSNSPLHF; CDR3nt: TGCAGCGTGCCAGGGAGGTCGAATTCACCCCTCCACTTT
len: 15; j_gene: TRBJ2-3; abundance: NA; v_gene: TRBV6-5; d_gene: TRBD2; CDR3aa: CASRAGTSFADTQYF; CDR3nt: TGTGCCAGCAGAGCCGGGACTAGCTTCGCAGATACGCAGTATTTT
len: 15; j_gene: TRBJ1-5; abundance: NA; v_gene: TRBV5-6; d_gene: NA; CDR3aa: CASSHGGYGNQPQHF; CDR3nt: TGTGCCAGCAGCCATGGGGGGTATGGCAATCAGCCCCAGCATTTT